This T cell receptor (beta chain) was obtained from a study of OX40 agonist ivuxolimab in advanced cancers. Study at large: Administration of intravenous ivuxolimab to patients occurred every 2 weeks at 0.01 to 10 mg/kg. Hepatocellular carcinoma, melanoma, renal cell or head and neck cancer was diagnosed in the dose-escalation patients. Study results and caveats: At 0.1 to 3.0 mg/kg, CD4+ and CD8+ blood T cells expanded clonally by week 6.

The CDR3 has 14 residues. Germline loops: CDR1 ENHRY, CDR2 SYGVKD. V was trimmed by 6 bases and J by 0 bases, leaving 12 bases between them. The sample holds a few counts of this clone. Antigen specificity is unknown. TCRdb keeps only in-frame clones here, not all; method: immunoSEQ multiplex PCR. The table lists some 50,000 clones, 75% to 90% of them singletons, with under 2% in the top ten. The input for sequencing was CD4+ or CD8+ T cells sorted from blood, taken in a trial of the OX40 agonist ivuxolimab. The gene calls are TRBV10-3 and TRBJ2-7, with a possible D match to TRBD2 (6 bases). The TCR sequence derives from an adult with an advanced solid tumor such as melanoma, head and neck, liver or kidney cancer. For the CDR3, the DNA is TGTGCCATCAGGAGGAGGGACGACTCCTACGAGCAGTACTTC. Translating it yields CAIRRRDDSYEQYF.